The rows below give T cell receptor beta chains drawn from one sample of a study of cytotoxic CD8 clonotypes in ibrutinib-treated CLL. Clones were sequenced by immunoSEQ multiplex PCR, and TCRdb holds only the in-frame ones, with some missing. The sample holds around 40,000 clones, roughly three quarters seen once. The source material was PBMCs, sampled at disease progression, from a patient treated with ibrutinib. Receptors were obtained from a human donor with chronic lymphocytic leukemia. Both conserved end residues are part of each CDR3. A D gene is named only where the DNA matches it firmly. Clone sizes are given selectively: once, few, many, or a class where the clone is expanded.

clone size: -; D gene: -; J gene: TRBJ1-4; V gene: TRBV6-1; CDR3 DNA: TGTGCCAGCAGTGAAGCGGATGGGGGGGCGCGGGGAAAACTGTTTTTT; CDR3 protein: CASSEADGGARGKLFF
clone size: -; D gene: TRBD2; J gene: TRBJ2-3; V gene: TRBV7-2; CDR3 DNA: TGTGCCAGCAGCTCTATAGCGGGGCGGTCAGATACGCAGTATTTT; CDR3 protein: CASSSIAGRSDTQYF
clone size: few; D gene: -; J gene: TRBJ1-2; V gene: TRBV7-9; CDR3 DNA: TGTGCCAGCAGCCCAACGGGACACCCAGCTAACTATGGCTACACCTTC; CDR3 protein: CASSPTGHPANYGYTF
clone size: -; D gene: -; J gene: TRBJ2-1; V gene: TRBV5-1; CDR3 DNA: TGCGCCAGCAGCTATAACAATGAGCAGTTCTTC; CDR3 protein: CASSYNNEQFF
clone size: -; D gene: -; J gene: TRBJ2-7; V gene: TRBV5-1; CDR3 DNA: TGCGCCAGCAGCTTGGGAGTCAGTCTATCCTACGAGCAGTACTTC; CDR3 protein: CASSLGVSLSYEQYF
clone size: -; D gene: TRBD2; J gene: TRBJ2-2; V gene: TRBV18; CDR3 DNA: TGTGCCAGCTCCCCTTGGGGGGGGATCAACACCGGGGAGCTGTTTTTT; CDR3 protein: CASSPWGGINTGELFF
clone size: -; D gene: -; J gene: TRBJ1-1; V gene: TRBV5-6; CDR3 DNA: TGTGCCAGCAGCTTCCCCTTTCGGACGGGCCTTAACACTGAAGCTTTCTTT; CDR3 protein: CASSFPFRTGLNTEAFF
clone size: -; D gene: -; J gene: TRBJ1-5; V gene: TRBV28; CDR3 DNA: TGTGCCAGCAGTTCATCCCCCCCTGCGCCCCAGCATTTT; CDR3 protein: CASSSSPPAPQHF
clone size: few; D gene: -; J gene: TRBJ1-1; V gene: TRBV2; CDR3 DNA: TGTGCCAGCAGTGAAGGCTTGAACACTGAAGCTTTCTTT; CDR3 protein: CASSEGLNTEAFF
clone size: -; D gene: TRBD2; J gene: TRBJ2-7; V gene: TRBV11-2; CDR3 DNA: TGTGCCAGCAGCTCCCTAGCGGGGGGGATATTCCCCTACGAGCAGTACTTC; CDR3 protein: CASSSLAGGIFPYEQYF
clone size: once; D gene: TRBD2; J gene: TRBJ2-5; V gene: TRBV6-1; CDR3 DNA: TGTGCCAGCAGTGAAGCGCAGCGGGGGGGTGCGGCAAGGGGTGTCCAGTACTTC; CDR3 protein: CASSEAQRGGAARGVQYF
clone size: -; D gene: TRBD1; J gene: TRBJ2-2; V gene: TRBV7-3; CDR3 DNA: TGTGCCAGCAGCGCACAGGGGGCAGGCGGGGAGCTGTTTTTT; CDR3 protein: CASSAQGAGGELFF
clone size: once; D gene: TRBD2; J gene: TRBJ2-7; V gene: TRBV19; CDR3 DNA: TGTGCCAGTAGAGGGTTTGGAGCTAGCGGGGGGTACGAGCAGTACTTC; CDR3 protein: CASRGFGASGGYEQYF
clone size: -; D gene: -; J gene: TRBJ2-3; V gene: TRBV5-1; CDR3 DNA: TGCGCCAGCAGCTTGGAGTACCAAGATACGCAGTATTTT; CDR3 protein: CASSLEYQDTQYF
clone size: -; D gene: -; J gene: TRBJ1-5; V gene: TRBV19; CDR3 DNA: TGTGCCAGTAGGCCTGGGCGGTCCAATCAGCCCCAGCATTTT; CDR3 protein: CASRPGRSNQPQHF
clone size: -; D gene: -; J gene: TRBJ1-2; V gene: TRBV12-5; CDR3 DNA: TGTGCTAGTGGTCCCCCCGGGCGTCCGGGGGGCTACACCTTC; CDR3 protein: CASGPPGRPGGYTF
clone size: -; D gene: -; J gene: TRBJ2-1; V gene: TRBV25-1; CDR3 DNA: TGTGCCAGCGCCCCAGCGGGTAGGTCCTACAATGAGCAGTTCTTC; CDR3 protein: CASAPAGRSYNEQFF
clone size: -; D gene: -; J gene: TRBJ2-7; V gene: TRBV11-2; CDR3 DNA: TGTGCCAGCAGCTCTAATAGAATCCGGGACTCGGGCTCCTACGAGCAGTACTTC; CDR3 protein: CASSSNRIRDSGSYEQYF
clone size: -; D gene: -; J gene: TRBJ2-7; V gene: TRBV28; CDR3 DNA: TGTGCCAGCAGTTTAAGCAGGGGCGAGCAGTACTTC; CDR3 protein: CASSLSRGEQYF
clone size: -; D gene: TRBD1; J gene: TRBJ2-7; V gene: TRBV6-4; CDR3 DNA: TGTGCCAGCAGTAACCCCGGGACAGGGAAGGGCGAGCAGTACTTC; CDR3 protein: CASSNPGTGKGEQYF
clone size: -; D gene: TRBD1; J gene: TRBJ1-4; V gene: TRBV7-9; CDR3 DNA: TGTGCCAGCAGCGTGGGACAGCCTAATGAAAAACTGTTTTTT; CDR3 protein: CASSVGQPNEKLFF
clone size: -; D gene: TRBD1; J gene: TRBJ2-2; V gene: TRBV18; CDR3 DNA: TGTGCCAGCTCACCACGACAGGGCCTGGCAACCGGGGAGCTGTTTTTT; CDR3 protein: CASSPRQGLATGELFF
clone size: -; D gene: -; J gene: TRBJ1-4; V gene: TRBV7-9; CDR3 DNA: TGTGCCAGCAGCTTAGGATACGATAATGAAAAACTGTTTTTT; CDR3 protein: CASSLGYDNEKLFF
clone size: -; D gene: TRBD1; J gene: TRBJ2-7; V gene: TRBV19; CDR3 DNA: TGTGCCAGTAGTTCCCAGACAGGGTTCTACGAGCAGTACTTC; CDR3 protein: CASSSQTGFYEQYF
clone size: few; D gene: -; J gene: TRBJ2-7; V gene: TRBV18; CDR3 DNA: TGTGCCAGCTCACCACCCGGCTCCTACGAGCAGTACTTC; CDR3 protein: CASSPPGSYEQYF
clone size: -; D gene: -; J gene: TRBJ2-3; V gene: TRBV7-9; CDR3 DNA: TGTGCCAGCAGCCCCTGGGGAAAGTACACAGATACGCAGTATTTT; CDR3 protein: CASSPWGKYTDTQYF
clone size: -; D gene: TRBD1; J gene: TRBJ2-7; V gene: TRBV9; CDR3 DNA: TGTGCCAGCTCAGCCGGGACAGGGAATCCCGAGCAGTACTTC; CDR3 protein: CASSAGTGNPEQYF
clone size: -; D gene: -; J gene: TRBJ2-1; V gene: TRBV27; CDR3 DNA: TGTGCCAGCAGCCTTCTTGGGGGGGACAGTTCCTACAATGAGCAGTTCTTC; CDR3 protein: CASSLLGGDSSYNEQFF
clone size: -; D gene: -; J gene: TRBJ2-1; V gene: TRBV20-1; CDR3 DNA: TGCAGTGCCCAGAGAGAGGAGCAGTTCTTC; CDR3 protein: CSAQREEQFF
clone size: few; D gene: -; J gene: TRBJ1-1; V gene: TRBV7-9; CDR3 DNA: TGTGCCAGCAGCCTCATAGAGAACACTGAAGCTTTCTTT; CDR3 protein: CASSLIENTEAFF
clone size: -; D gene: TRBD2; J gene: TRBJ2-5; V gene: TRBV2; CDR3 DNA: TGTGCCAGCAGGGGCACAGCGGGGGGGAGGAGAGAGACCCAGTACTTC; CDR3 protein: CASRGTAGGRRETQYF
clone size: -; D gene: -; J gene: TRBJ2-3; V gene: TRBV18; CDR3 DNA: TGTGCCAGCTCATTGGGGTCTATCCTGGGAGATACGCAGTATTTT; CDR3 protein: CASSLGSILGDTQYF
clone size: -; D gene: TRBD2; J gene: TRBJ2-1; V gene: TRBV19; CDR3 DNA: TGTGCCAGTAGGAGACTAGCGGGAATTTACAATGAGCAGTTCTTC; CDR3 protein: CASRRLAGIYNEQFF
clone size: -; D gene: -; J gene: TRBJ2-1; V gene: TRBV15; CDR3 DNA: TGTGCCACCAGCTTCGGGGGCCTCGGGCAGTTCTTC; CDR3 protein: CATSFGGLGQFF
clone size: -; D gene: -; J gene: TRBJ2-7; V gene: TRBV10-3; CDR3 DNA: TGTGCCATCAGCGCAGGGGAGGTGGAGTACGAGCAGTACTTC; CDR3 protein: CAISAGEVEYEQYF
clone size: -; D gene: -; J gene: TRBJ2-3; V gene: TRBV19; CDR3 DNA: TGTGCCAGTAGTACCGGACTCGTGAATCTTGATACGCAGTATTTT; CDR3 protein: CASSTGLVNLDTQYF
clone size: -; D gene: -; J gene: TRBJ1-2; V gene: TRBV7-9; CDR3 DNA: TGTGCCAGCAGCTTAGCCCATCAATTTTCGGACTATGGCTACACCTTC; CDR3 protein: CASSLAHQFSDYGYTF
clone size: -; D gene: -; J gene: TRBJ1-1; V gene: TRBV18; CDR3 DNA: TGTGCCAGCTCACCACGGTCGGAAATTAACACTGAAGCTTTCTTT; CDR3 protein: CASSPRSEINTEAFF
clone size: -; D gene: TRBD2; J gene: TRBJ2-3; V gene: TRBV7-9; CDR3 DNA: TGTGCCAGCCTAGCGGGGGGCACAGATACGCAGTATTTT; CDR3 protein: CASLAGGTDTQYF
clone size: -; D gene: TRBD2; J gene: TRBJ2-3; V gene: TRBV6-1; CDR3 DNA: TGTGCCAGCAGTGAAGTTGGCGGGGGGGCTCCAGATACGCAGTATTTT; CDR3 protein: CASSEVGGGAPDTQYF
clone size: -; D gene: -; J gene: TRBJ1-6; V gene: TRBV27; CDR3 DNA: TGTGCCAGCAGTTTTTGGAAGGTCTATCATTCACCCCTCCACTTT; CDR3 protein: CASSFWKVYHSPLHF
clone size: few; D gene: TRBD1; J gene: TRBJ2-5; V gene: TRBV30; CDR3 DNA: TGTGCCTGGAACGCGGGACAGGGGTGGCGAGAGACCCAGTACTTC; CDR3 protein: CAWNAGQGWRETQYF
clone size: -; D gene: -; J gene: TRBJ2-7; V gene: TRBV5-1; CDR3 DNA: TGCGCCAGCAGCTCCGGGACGCCGGGGGTTTACGAGCAGTACTTC; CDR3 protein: CASSSGTPGVYEQYF
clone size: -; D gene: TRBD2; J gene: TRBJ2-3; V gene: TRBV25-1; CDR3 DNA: TGTGCCAGCAGTGACCCTGGACTAGCGGGCGATACGCAGTATTTT; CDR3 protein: CASSDPGLAGDTQYF
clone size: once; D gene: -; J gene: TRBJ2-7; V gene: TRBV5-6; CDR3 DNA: TGTGCCAGCAGCGTTTACCCCGGGACACTTAGCTCCTACGAGCAGTACTTC; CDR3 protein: CASSVYPGTLSSYEQYF
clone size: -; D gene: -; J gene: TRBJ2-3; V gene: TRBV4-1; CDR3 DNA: TGCGCCAGCAGCCAAGGACCCGGAGCAGATACGCAGTATTTT; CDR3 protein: CASSQGPGADTQYF
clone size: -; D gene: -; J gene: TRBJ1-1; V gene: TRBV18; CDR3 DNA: TGTGCCAGCTCACCACCAAGCAGGGGTGAAGCTTTCTTT; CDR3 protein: CASSPPSRGEAFF
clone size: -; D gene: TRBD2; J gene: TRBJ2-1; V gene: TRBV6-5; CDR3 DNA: TGTGCCAGCAGTTACTCTCCACTAGCGGGCGACAATGAGCAGTTCTTC; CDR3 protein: CASSYSPLAGDNEQFF
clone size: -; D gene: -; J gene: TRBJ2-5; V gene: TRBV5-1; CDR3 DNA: TGCGCCAGCAGCTTGGCCCTCCAAGAGACCCAGTACTTC; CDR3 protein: CASSLALQETQYF
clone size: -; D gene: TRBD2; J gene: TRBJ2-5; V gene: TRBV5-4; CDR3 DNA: TGTGCCAGCAGCTTTGAACTAGCGGGAACCAAGAGAGCCCAGTACTTC; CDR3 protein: CASSFELAGTKRAQYF
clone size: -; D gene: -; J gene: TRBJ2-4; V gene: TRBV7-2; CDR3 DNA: TGTGCCAGCAGCTCCCCATGGACAGCCAAAAACATTCAGTACTTC; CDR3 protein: CASSSPWTAKNIQYF
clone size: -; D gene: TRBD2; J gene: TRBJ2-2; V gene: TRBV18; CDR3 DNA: TGTGCCAGCTCCCGTGCGGGGGCGAACACCGGGGAGCTGTTTTTT; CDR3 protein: CASSRAGANTGELFF
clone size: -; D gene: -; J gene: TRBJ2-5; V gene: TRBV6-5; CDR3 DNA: TGTGCCAGTTCGGACGGAGGACAAGAGACCCAGTACTTC; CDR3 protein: CASSDGGQETQYF
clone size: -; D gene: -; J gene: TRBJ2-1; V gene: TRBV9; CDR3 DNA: TGTGCCAGCAGCGTAGAGGGGGGTCCCTACAATGAGCAGTTCTTC; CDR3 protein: CASSVEGGPYNEQFF
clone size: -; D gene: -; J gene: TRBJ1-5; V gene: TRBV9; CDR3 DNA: TGTGCCAGCAGCGTAGCTCTTGGGGAGCCCCAGCATTTT; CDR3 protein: CASSVALGEPQHF
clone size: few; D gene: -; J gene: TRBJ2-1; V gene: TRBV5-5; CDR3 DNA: TGTGCCAGCAGCAACCTATCAGGGGATGACGAGCAGTTCTTC; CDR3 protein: CASSNLSGDDEQFF
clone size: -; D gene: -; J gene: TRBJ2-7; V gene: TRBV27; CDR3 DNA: TGTGCCAGCAGTTTAAAGCCGGGAGTAGGCTACGAGCAGTACTTC; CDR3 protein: CASSLKPGVGYEQYF
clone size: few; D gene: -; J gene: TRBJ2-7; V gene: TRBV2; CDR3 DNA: TGTGCCAGCAGTATGGGTTCGAACGAGCAGTACTTC; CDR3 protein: CASSMGSNEQYF
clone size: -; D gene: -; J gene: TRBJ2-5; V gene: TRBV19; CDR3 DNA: TGTGCCAGTAGCACGGACCAAGAGACCCAGTACTTC; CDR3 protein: CASSTDQETQYF
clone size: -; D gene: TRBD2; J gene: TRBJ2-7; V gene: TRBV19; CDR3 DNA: TGTGCCAGTAGTATAGATCGGGGGGGCGCAGTAGCCGAGCAGTACTTC; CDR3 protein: CASSIDRGGAVAEQYF